This TCR beta chain was sequenced in a study of response to subunit inactivated influenza vaccine. Study findings and constraints: Only a handful of new T cells, the authors suggested, are recruited with each seasonal influenza vaccination.

MiXCR, run by TCRdb on the RT-PCR reads, gives a single entry per CDR3 protein. The table has more than 600,000 distinct CDR3 sequences, around a sixth seen once. This CDR3 spans 12 amino acids. V gave up 1 base and J gave up 7 bases, with 8 bases separating them. CDR1 is KGHSH, CDR2 LQKENI, per germline. Concerning this clonotype: Its specificity is not known.

This chain links TRBV18 with TRBJ2-7; no reliable D call. Here the sequenced sample was PBMCs from blood, taken roughly 5 days after vaccination. This clonotype originated in a man aged 50 to 59 who received an inactivated influenza vaccine. The CDR3 loop is CASSPRKEEQYF. DNA of the CDR3: TGTGCCAGCTCACCACGAAAAGAGGAGCAGTACTTC. The full variable domain, completed using reference TRBV18 and TRBJ2-7, is NAGVMQNPRHLVRRRGQEARLRCSPMKGHSHVYWYRQLPEEGLKFMVYLQKENIIDESGMPKERFSAEFPKEGPSILRIQQVVRGDSAAYFCASSPRKEEQYFGPGTRLTVT.